These 20 T cell receptor beta chains were all obtained from the same sample, sequenced in a study of T-cell memory formation after mild COVID-19. TCRdb redid the calling of the 5' RACE reads with MiXCR, one entry per CDR3 protein. The table includes about 110,000 distinct CDR3 sequences, 15% to 20% detected once. The sequenced material came from PBMCs or a T cell subset sorted from them (not recorded which). These receptors were collected from a man aged 18-30 years who had mild COVID-19 (a few samples of this study predate the infection). Cell type and time point are not known.

The chain combines TRBV4-3 with TRBJ2-3; 10 bases agree with TRBD1. Trimming at V came to 4 bases and at J to 0 bases, leaving 7 bases not matched to a gene. The CDR3 totals 17 residues. CDR1 and CDR2 from the germline V gene are LGHNA and YSLEER. This CDR3 reads CASSPGRTGGSTDTQYF. The CDR3 DNA follows: TGCGCCAGCAGCCCCGGCAGGACAGGGGGTAGCACAGATACGCAGTATTTT.

The chain couples TRBV11-3 to TRBJ2-7; D gene unclear. The ends were cut back, 6 bases at V and 7 bases at J, with 16 bases in the middle. The CDR3 contains 13 residues. Germline V gene lookup returns CDR1 SGHNT and CDR2 YENEEA. CDR3: CASSKAVQREQYF. In DNA, the CDR3 is TGTGCCAGCAGTAAGGCTGTCCAGAGGGAGCAGTACTTC.

J is TRBJ2-3 and V is TRBV6-1; D is perhaps TRBD1 (6 bases). CDR1 is MNHNS, CDR2 SASEGT, per germline. This CDR3 has 15 residues. V lost 6 bases, J lost 0 bases, and 13 bases lay in between. The CDR3 nucleotides are TGTGCCAGCAGGGTACAGGGTTTTAGCACAGATACGCAGTATTTT. This codes for CASRVQGFSTDTQYF.

This chain links TRBV12-3 or TRBV12-4 with TRBJ1-3, with D unresolved. This CDR3 has 15 residues. V lost 4 bases and J 0 bases, leaving 10 bases between the germline ends. CDR3 DNA: TGTGCCAGCAGTTACAGAAGATACTCTGGAAACACCATATATTTT. This encodes CASSYRRYSGNTIYF.

This clonotype was counted a few times. V and J are TRBV7-8 and TRBJ1-2; TRBD1 might be the D (5 bases). The CDR3 contains 14 residues. Per germline, CDR1 SGHVS and CDR2 FQNEAQ. The V end lost 3 bases, the J end lost 3 bases, and 11 bases lay between the germline ends. This chain's CDR3 is CASSFQGTYYGYTF. CDR3 coding DNA: TGTGCCAGCAGCTTCCAGGGCACTTACTATGGCTACACCTTC.

This clonotype was seen only a few times. The V gene is TRBV4-3, the J gene TRBJ1-4; D is uncertain. The CDR3 sequence is 16 residues long. Germline loops: CDR1 LGHNA, CDR2 YSLEER. The V end lost 4 bases, the J end lost 0 bases, and 12 bases lay between the germline ends. CDR3 nucleotides: TGCGCCAGCAGCCCAGCCCCCGGTACAACTAATGAAAAACTGTTTTTT. It is translated as CASSPAPGTTNEKLFF.

The chain carries TRBV7-8 and TRBJ2-2; 7 bases fit TRBD1. V lost 0 bases to trimming and J lost 5 bases; unmatched junction nucleotides: 3. The CDR3 is made up of 15 amino acids. Germline V gives CDR1 SGHVS, CDR2 FQNEAQ. The CDR3: CASSLAIQGTGELFF. The CDR3, as DNA: TGTGCCAGCAGCTTAGCGATACAGGGGACCGGGGAGCTGTTTTTT.

This clonotype was recorded a few times. The chain combines TRBV11-2 with TRBJ1-2; no reliable D call. The V gene's germline CDR1 is SGHAT and CDR2 FQNNGV. Trimming left V 2 bases short and J 5 bases short, with 9 bases between. The CDR3 runs to 13 residues. The CDR3 here is CASSLFDKYGYTF. The DNA of the CDR3 is TGTGCCAGCAGCTTATTCGATAAATATGGCTACACCTTC.

This chain connects TRBV5-1 to TRBJ1-4; D unresolved. Germline CDR1 is SGHRS and CDR2 is YFSETQ. The V gene lost 2 bases and the J gene lost 5 bases, with 7 bases spanning the gap. This CDR3 has 13 residues. The CDR3 spells CASSFYSNEKLFF. The CDR3 DNA follows: TGCGCCAGCAGCTTCTACTCGAATGAAAAACTGTTTTTT.

The rearrangement links TRBV29-1 to TRBJ2-5; D may be TRBD1 (6 bases). V dropped 6 bases and J dropped 5 bases, with 16 bases sitting between them. This CDR3 spans 13 amino acids. CDR1 is SQVTM, CDR2 ANQGSEA, per germline. This chain's CDR3 is CSVRASQGETQYF. The CDR3 nucleotides are TGCAGCGTGCGGGCCTCCCAGGGGGAGACCCAGTACTTC.

The rearrangement links TRBV5-1 to TRBJ2-1; 8 bases fit TRBD2. V was clipped by 2 bases and J by 6 bases; unmatched bases: 4. The CDR3 consists of 14 residues. The germline gives CDR1 SGHRS, CDR2 YFSETQ. Written as DNA, the CDR3 is TGCGCCAGCAGCTTCCCGGGGGGGCCCAATGAGCAGTTCTTC. Translated: CASSFPGGPNEQFF.

This clonotype has only a few counts. The chain has TRBV18 and TRBJ2-2; D not certain. V lost 2 bases, J lost 5 bases, and 6 bases lay in between. The CDR3 sequence is 13 residues long. Germline CDR1 is KGHSH and CDR2 is LQKENI. CDR3 nucleotide sequence: TGTGCCAGCTCACCATCTGAAACCGGGGAGCTGTTTTTT. The encoded protein is CASSPSETGELFF.

This rearrangement joins TRBV24-1 to TRBJ2-7, with TRBD1 matching 9 bases. The V segment lost 4 bases and the J segment 4 bases; nucleotides outside the gene matches: 4. The germline gives CDR1 KGHDR, CDR2 SFDVKD. The CDR3 runs to 14 residues. The CDR3 is CATSELDRGYEQYV. In DNA, the CDR3 is TGTGCCACCAGTGAGTTGGACAGGGGTTACGAGCAGTACGTC.

This clonotype was seen more than once but under ten times. The chain carries TRBV29-1 and TRBJ2-7, with 9 bases fitting TRBD1. Germline assignment: CDR1 SQVTM and CDR2 ANQGSEA. V shed 4 bases and J 5 bases; nucleotides not matched to a gene: 12. CDR3 length equals 15 residues. Here the CDR3 reads CSVGDRVGTADEQYF. In nucleotides, the CDR3 is TGCAGCGTTGGGGACAGGGTAGGAACCGCGGACGAGCAGTACTTC.

This clonotype was recorded at least ten times. V gene TRBV29-1 combines with J gene TRBJ2-1; D might be TRBD2 (6 bases). This CDR3 region has 18 residues. CDR1 and CDR2 from the germline V gene are SQVTM and ANQGSEA. Trimming cost V 0 bases and J 1 base, with 19 bases left between them. CDR3 protein: CSVEEWRAGGASYNEQFF. The DNA of the CDR3 is TGCAGCGTTGAAGAATGGAGGGCTGGAGGGGCTTCCTACAATGAGCAGTTCTTC.

There are a few counts of this clonotype. The CDR3 spells CASSSGRLNNEQFF. The CDR3 DNA reads as TGTGCCAGCAGTTCGGGGAGACTAAACAATGAGCAGTTCTTC. This rearrangement joins TRBV7-3 to TRBJ2-1; a weak D match, TRBD2 (5 bases). The CDR3 consists of 14 residues. V lost 6 bases and J lost 5, with 14 bases in between. The germline V gene encodes CDR1 SGHTA and CDR2 FQGTGA.

V usage is TRBV6-6 and J usage is TRBJ1-5; no clear D gene. Germline loops: CDR1 MNHNY, CDR2 SVGAGI (reference sequence). The germline V and J ends were trimmed by 7 bases and 2 bases, with 12 bases remaining between them. The CDR3 has 14 residues. The CDR3: CASIGWFGNQPQHF. The DNA of the CDR3 is TGTGCCAGCATTGGGTGGTTCGGCAATCAGCCCCAGCATTTT.

This CDR3 reads CASGTRTNQPQHF. The CDR3 nucleotides read TGTGCCAGCGGGACCCGAACGAATCAGCCCCAGCATTTT. The gene calls are TRBV12-3 or TRBV12-4 and TRBJ1-5; weak D call: TRBD1 (5 bases). V lost 8 bases and J lost 4, with 12 bases in between. The CDR3 contains 13 residues.

This sequence joins TRBV12-3 or TRBV12-4 and TRBJ2-1; TRBD1 agrees at 7 bases. V dropped 6 bases and J dropped 0; count of bases not matched to a gene: 8. This CDR3 has 16 residues. The CDR3, as DNA: TGTGCCAGCAGCCCCCGGGGACAGAGCTCCTACAATGAGCAGTTCTTC. It translates to CASSPRGQSSYNEQFF.

This clonotype appeared many times. The chain uses TRBV7-2 and TRBJ2-1, with a weak D call TRBD2 (6 bases). In germline, CDR1 is SGHTA, CDR2 FQGNSA. V lost 1 base and J lost 3, with 10 bases in between. The CDR3 is 15 residues long. CDR3 sequence: CASSLGGGNYNEQFF. In nucleotides, the CDR3 is TGTGCCAGCAGCTTAGGTGGGGGGAACTACAATGAGCAGTTCTTC.